Following are 19 T cell receptor beta chains from one sample sequenced in a study of regulatory and conventional T cells in RAG deficiency. Only in-frame clones appear in the TCRdb table, and some are missing; sequencing was by immunoSEQ multiplex PCR. The sample yields some 28,000 clones, about nine tenths seen once. The sorted regulatory T cells were CD4+, CD25-high and CD127-low, with genomic DNA sequenced. This sample also appeared in a second study, on regulatory T cells. According to that study: The primer mix had 52 TRBV and 13 TRBJ primers.

What was sequenced was Tregs sorted from blood. These TCRs come from a human donor in good health.

The chain employs TRBV7-2 and TRBJ2-5, with TRBD2 matching 8 bases. The ends lost 3 bases at V and 5 bases at J; junction bases unmatched: 2. Germline assignment: CDR1 SGHTA and CDR2 FQGNSA. The CDR3 has 13 residues. The CDR3 region has the DNA TGTGCCAGCAGCTTGGCTAGCGGGGAGACCCAGTACTTC. Amino acid sequence: CASSLASGETQYF.

This sequence joins TRBV30 and TRBJ1-2; no definite D call. The germline CDR1 and CDR2 sequences are GTSNPN and SVGIG (reference sequence). The CDR3 consists of 13 residues. Deletions cut 1 base from V and 8 bases from J, with 14 bases between. The CDR3 DNA sequence: TGTGCCTGGAGTGGGACTGGTCTAGGCGGCTACACCTTC. It encodes CAWSGTGLGGYTF.

The DNA for the CDR3 is TGTGCCTGGAGTGGGGGACCCACGGAGACCCAGTACTTC. Translated, it gives CAWSGGPTETQYF. The chain couples TRBV30 to TRBJ2-5; D is perhaps TRBD1 or TRBD2 (5 bases each). The CDR3 is made up of 13 amino acids. Trimming left V 1 base short and J 5 bases short, with 11 bases between. Germline CDR1 GTSNPN, CDR2 SVGIG (reference sequence).

J is TRBJ2-3 and V is TRBV18, with D possibly TRBD2 on 5 matching bases. The length of the CDR3 is 15 residues. Germline lookup yields CDR1 KGHSH and CDR2 LQKENI. V gave up 2 bases and J gave up 0 bases, with 9 bases separating them. DNA for the CDR3: TGTGCCAGCTCACCAACGGGGATAAGCACAGATACGCAGTATTTT. This translates into CASSPTGISTDTQYF.

V gene TRBV5-1 combines with J gene TRBJ2-5; 9 nucleotides line up with TRBD1. Per germline, CDR1 SGHRS and CDR2 YFSETQ. The CDR3 spans 17 residues. V lost 0 bases, J lost 5 bases, and 11 bases stayed unmatched. In DNA form, the CDR3 reads TGCGCCAGCAGCTTGGCGACAGGGGGGGATGTCTGGGAGACCCAGTACTTC. Translating gives CASSLATGGDVWETQYF.

V is TRBV18 and J is TRBJ1-4; perhaps TRBD1 as D (5 bases). Germline assignment: CDR1 KGHSH and CDR2 LQKENI. This CDR3 has 15 residues. The V end lost 2 bases, the J end lost 4 bases, and 11 bases lay between the germline ends. The CDR3 DNA follows: TGTGCCAGCTCACCATGGGGCCGGTTTAATGAAAAACTGTTTTTT. Amino acid sequence: CASSPWGRFNEKLFF.

Here the CDR3 reads CASTEEGLPSETQYF. DNA for the CDR3: TGCGCCAGCACGGAGGAGGGGCTCCCATCCGAGACCCAGTACTTC. The genes are TRBV10-2 and TRBJ2-5; TRBD2 might be the D (6 bases). CDR1 and CDR2 (germline): WSHSY, SAAADI. The CDR3 covers 15 residues. Trimming removed 7 bases from V and 5 bases from J, with 20 bases in between.

Only a few counts were recorded for this clone. This chain uses TRBV5-1 with TRBJ2-5; possibly TRBD1 or TRBD2 for D (5 bases each). Trimming pared 0 bases from V and 1 base from J, leaving 19 bases between. Looked up from germline, CDR1 is SGHRS and CDR2 is YFSETQ. The CDR3 has 18 residues. In nucleotides, the CDR3 is TGCGCCAGCAGCTTGGGGACCAGGGCGGGTTCCCTCCAAGAGACCCAGTACTTC. Residues: CASSLGTRAGSLQETQYF. The complete variable domain, with remaining parts taken from reference TRBV5-1 and TRBJ2-5, reads KAGVTQTPRYLIKTRGQQVTLSCSPISGHRSVSWYQQTPGQGLQFLFEYFSETQRNKGNFPGRFSGRQFSNSRSEMNVSTLELGDSALYLCASSLGTRAGSLQETQYFGPGTRLLVL.

The V and J genes are TRBV9 and TRBJ1-2, with TRBD1 matching over 11 bases. The V gene end was trimmed by 3 bases and the J gene end by 8 bases; junction bases not matched to a gene: 3. Germline CDR1 and CDR2: SGDLS and YYNGEE. The CDR3 sequence is 13 residues long. The CDR3 sequence: CASSAGQGAGYTF. CDR3 bases: TGTGCCAGCAGCGCCGGACAGGGGGCCGGCTACACCTTC.

The genes are TRBV6-1 and TRBJ2-7; D unresolved. Looked up from germline, CDR1 is MNHNS and CDR2 is SASEGT. Trimming pared 4 bases from V and 5 bases from J, leaving 9 bases between. The CDR3 extends over 12 amino acids. Here the CDR3 DNA reads TGTGCCAGCAGTGGTTTTGGCCACGAGCAGTACTTC. This encodes CASSGFGHEQYF.

The chain combines TRBV6-1 with TRBJ2-3; no clear D. This CDR3 is 12 amino acids long. Deletions cut 6 bases from V and 8 bases from J, with 12 bases between. Germline lookup yields CDR1 MNHNS and CDR2 SASEGT. The CDR3 DNA follows: TGTGCCAGCAGGACCCCTCCAGCTACGCAGTATTTT. Translating it yields CASRTPPATQYF.

This clone was counted once. The chain joins TRBV28 to TRBJ2-3, with TRBD2 matching over 8 bases. CDR3 length: 14 amino acids. After removal of 6 bases from V and 5 bases from J, the junction contained 7 bases not matched to a gene. Germline values: CDR1 MDHEN, CDR2 SYDVKM. CDR3: CASSNGGAIDTQYF. For the CDR3, the DNA is TGTGCCAGCAGCAACGGGGGGGCTATAGATACGCAGTATTTT. The full variable domain, rest sourced from reference TRBV28 and TRBJ2-3, is DVKVTQSSRYLVKRTGEKVFLECVQDMDHENMFWYRQDPGLGLRLIYFSYDVKMKEKGDIPEGYSVSREKKERFSLILESASTNQTSMYLCASSNGGAIDTQYFGPGTRLTVL.

This sequence joins TRBV6-1 and TRBJ2-7; 7 nucleotides match TRBD2. The CDR3 length is 11 residues. CDR1 MNHNS and CDR2 SASEGT come from the germline V gene. Germline trimming cut 7 bases from V and 12 bases from J; bases unmatched to any gene: 9. CDR3 in DNA: TGTGCCAGCATAAGCGGGGTTGCGAGGTACTTC. The encoded protein is CASISGVARYF.

This clone has only a few counts. The V gene is TRBV9, the J gene TRBJ2-1; tentatively, D is TRBD2 (6 bases). Deletions cut 0 bases from V and 9 bases from J, with 13 bases between. CDR3 length equals 14 residues. Per germline, CDR1 SGDLS and CDR2 YYNGEE. Written as DNA, the CDR3 is TGTGCCAGCAGCGTAGCTTCGGGGGTCGGTGAGCAGTTCTTC. As protein: CASSVASGVGEQFF.

The rearrangement links TRBV18 to TRBJ1-1; tentative D call: TRBD1 (6 bases). The length of the CDR3 is 14 residues. The V and J ends lost 2 bases and 7 bases respectively, with 14 bases between them. Germline V CDR1 and CDR2: KGHSH, LQKENI. CDR3 sequence: CASSPAIRGVEAFF. Written as DNA, the CDR3 is TGTGCCAGCTCACCAGCTATCAGGGGTGTTGAAGCTTTCTTT. The variable domain in full, with the rest retrieved from reference TRBV18 and TRBJ1-1, is NAGVMQNPRHLVRRRGQEARLRCSPMKGHSHVYWYRQLPEEGLKFMVYLQKENIIDESGMPKERFSAEFPKEGPSILRIQQVVRGDSAAYFCASSPAIRGVEAFFGQGTRLTVV.

V is TRBV6-6 and J is TRBJ1-6; 10 bases line up with TRBD1. The CDR3 runs to 15 residues. V dropped 0 bases and J dropped 10; count of bases not matched to a gene: 3. Germline CDR1 reads MNHNY; CDR2 reads SVGAGI (reference sequence). The CDR3 DNA follows: TGTGCCAGCAGTTACTCCCGACAGGGGGCATCACCCCTCCACTTT. This codes for CASSYSRQGASPLHF.

V usage is TRBV12-2 and J usage is TRBJ1-2; TRBD1, the table's D call, lacks a check against the DNA. TRBV12-2 is reported as a pseudogene. CDR3 length: 14 amino acids. Here the CDR3 reads CASRPDRPPPGYTF. The DNA for the CDR3 is TGTGCAAGTCGTCCCGACAGACCTCCTCCTGGCTACACCTTC.

Worth noting for this clone: Other DNA sequences within the sample encode an identical CDR3. The V gene is TRBV2, the J gene TRBJ2-2, with D perhaps matching TRBD2 (7 bases). Per the germline V gene, CDR1 is SNHLY and CDR2 is FYNNEI. This CDR3 region has 15 residues. The V and J ends lost 7 bases and 7 bases respectively, with 19 bases between them. DNA for the CDR3: TGTGCCAGCATACGAAGGGGGGGAGTGAACGGGGAGCTGTTTTTT. This encodes CASIRRGGVNGELFF.

Worth noting for this clone: A read error may produce the germline difference seen at one junction end. This sequence joins TRBV18 and TRBJ1-1, with D tentatively TRBD1 (5 bases). The CDR3 spans 16 residues. Germline CDR1 is KGHSH and CDR2 is LQKENI. The CDR3 here is CASSPQYRKMNTEAFF. CDR3 DNA sequence: TGTGCCAGCTCTCCACAATACAGGAAAATGAACACTGAAGCTTTCTTT. The variable domain in full, completed from reference TRBV18 and TRBJ1-1, reads NAGVMQNPRHLVRRRGQEARLRCSPMKGHSHVYWYRQLPEEGLKFMVYLQKENIIDESGMPKERFSAEFPKEGPSILRIQQVVRGDSAAYFCASSPQYRKMNTEAFFGQGTRLTVV.